This T cell receptor beta chain was sequenced in a study of PD-L1 blockade in urothelial cancer. As for the study in general: Intravenous atezolizumab, 1,200 mg every 3 weeks, was begun by patients in the mid-2010s. Median blood clonality was around 0.074, with about 80,000 unique TCRs. Overall study findings and caveats: Clonality of blood TCR below the median before treatment predicted better survival.

Spike-ins of synthetic TCR analog templates went into each PCR. Sequencing used immunoSEQ multiplex PCR; TCRdb keeps in-frame clones, though not all of them. Of roughly 91,000 clones in the sample, 70% to 90% were seen once. V was clipped by 2 bases and J by 0 bases; unmatched bases: 1. Germline CDR1 reads SGHTA; CDR2 reads FQGTGA. This CDR3 comprises 15 residues. A remark on this clone: Its target is not known.

Time point described: pretreatment peripheral blood. The V and J genes are TRBV7-3 and TRBJ2-7; TRBD2 agrees at 10 bases. This receptor was taken from a man in his fifties or sixties with urothelial cancer. Sample: PBMCs, taken around atezolizumab (anti-PD-L1) treatment. DNA for the CDR3: TGTGCCAGCAGCTTAGGGACTAGCGCCTCCTACGAGCAGTACTTC. Translated, it gives CASSLGTSASYEQYF. Full variable domain (missing parts from reference TRBV7-3 and TRBJ2-7): GAGVSQTPSNKVTEKGKYVELRCDPISGHTALYWYRQSLGQGPEFLIYFQGTGAADDSGLPNDRFFAVRPEGSVSTLKIQRTERGDSAVYLCASSLGTSASYEQYFGPGTRLTVT.